Shown below are 9 T cell receptor beta chains from a single sample sequenced in a study of CD8 T cells in Susac syndrome. RNA was extracted with the RNeasy kit, and a quantity of roughly 0.5 to 1 ug was reverse transcribed using random hexamers. TCRdb called the immunoSEQ multiplex PCR reads again in MiXCR, with one record for every CDR3 protein. Here the sample spans about 200,000 distinct CDR3 sequences, roughly 94% being singletons. Sequenced material: CD4+ T cells from PBMCs. These receptor sequences come from a human donor with multiple sclerosis.

The chain links TRBV20-1 to TRBJ1-1; 7 positions match TRBD1. The V segment lost 3 bases and the J segment 5 bases; nucleotides outside the gene matches: 6. The CDR3 is made up of 13 amino acids. Looked up from germline, CDR1 is DFQATT and CDR2 is SNEGSKA (reference sequence). CDR3 bases: TGCAGTGCTAGGTGGGACAGAGATACTGAAGCTTTCTTT. It yields the protein CSARWDRDTEAFF.

The chain links TRBV19 to TRBJ1-1; perhaps TRBD1 as D (5 bases). CDR1 is LNHDA and CDR2 is SQIVND in the germline V gene (reference sequence). Trimming removed 8 bases from V and 3 bases from J, with 22 bases in between. The CDR3 has 16 amino acids. CDR3 in DNA: TGTGCCAGTCGCCGGGGGGACGGTTTTGCAGACACTGAAGCTTTCTTT. It is translated as CASRRGDGFADTEAFF.

The V call is TRBV29-1, the J call TRBJ1-1; 8 bases are shared with TRBD1. The germline V gene encodes CDR1 SQVTM and CDR2 ANQGSEA. The CDR3 is 11 residues long. After removal of 6 bases from V and 11 bases from J, the junction contained 8 bases not matched to a gene. The CDR3 spells CSVGGDRMAFF. The CDR3 DNA is TGCAGCGTGGGGGGGGACAGGATGGCTTTCTTT.

The chain uses TRBV3-1 and TRBJ1-6; D is perhaps TRBD1 (5 bases). The CDR3 consists of 17 residues. CDR1 LGHDT and CDR2 YNNKEL come from the germline V gene (reference sequence). The germline V and J ends were trimmed by 1 base and 6 bases, with 16 bases remaining between them. CDR3 protein: CASSQGGMAGINSPLHF. CDR3 in DNA: TGTGCCAGCAGCCAAGGAGGGATGGCAGGGATTAATTCACCCCTCCACTTT.

V and J are TRBV5-4 and TRBJ2-7; weak D call: TRBD1 (5 bases). The germline V gene has CDR1 SGHNT and CDR2 YYREEE (reference sequence). This CDR3 has 13 amino acids. Trimming cost V 4 bases and J 3 bases, with 11 bases left between them. The CDR3 DNA reads TGTGCCAGCAGCCGTGACAGCCTCTACGAGCAGTACGTC. Amino acids: CASSRDSLYEQYV.

V usage is TRBV14 and J usage is TRBJ2-3; TRBD2 might be the D (5 bases). Germline CDR1 and CDR2: SGHDN and FVKESK. The CDR3 runs 15 residues. Trimming pared 3 bases from V and 2 bases from J, leaving 12 bases between. CDR3 nucleotide sequence: TGTGCCAGCAGCCACGGACTTTCTCCCACAGATACGCAGTATTTT. It is translated as CASSHGLSPTDTQYF.

This clonotype was detected once. The CDR3 DNA sequence: TGTGCCTGGAGTGTACGGGGGGCGCGGCAGCCCCAGCATTTT. It codes for CAWSVRGARQPQHF. This chain connects TRBV30 to TRBJ1-5; tentatively, D is TRBD1 (6 bases). Germline V gene data show CDR1 as GTSNPN and CDR2 as SVGIG (reference sequence). V shed 0 bases and J shed 7 bases, with 13 bases lying between them. This CDR3 is built from 14 residues.

The chain joins TRBV29-1 to TRBJ1-1, with TRBD1 identical over 7 bases. The CDR3 is made up of 15 amino acids. J gave up 2 bases and V 1 base, and 7 bases lay outside the gene matches. The germline CDR1 and CDR2 sequences are SQVTM and ANQGSEA. The chain's CDR3 is CSVEAFGTANTEAFF. As DNA, the CDR3 is TGCAGCGTTGAAGCTTTCGGGACAGCCAACACTGAAGCTTTCTTT.

The genes are TRBV3-1 and TRBJ2-2, with D unclear. This CDR3 is 12 amino acids long. Trimming took 7 bases from V and 0 from J, leaving 3 bases between them. Per germline, CDR1 LGHDT and CDR2 YNNKEL (reference sequence). CDR3 DNA: TGTGCCAGCACCACGAACACCGGGGAGCTGTTTTTT. It is translated as CASTTNTGELFF. The full variable domain, rest sourced from reference TRBV3-1 and TRBJ2-2, is DTAVSQTPKYLVTQMGNDKSIKCEQNLGHDTMYWYKQDSKKFLKIMFSYNNKELIINETVPNRFSPKSPDKAHLNLHINSLELGDSAVYFCASTTNTGELFFGEGSRLTVL.